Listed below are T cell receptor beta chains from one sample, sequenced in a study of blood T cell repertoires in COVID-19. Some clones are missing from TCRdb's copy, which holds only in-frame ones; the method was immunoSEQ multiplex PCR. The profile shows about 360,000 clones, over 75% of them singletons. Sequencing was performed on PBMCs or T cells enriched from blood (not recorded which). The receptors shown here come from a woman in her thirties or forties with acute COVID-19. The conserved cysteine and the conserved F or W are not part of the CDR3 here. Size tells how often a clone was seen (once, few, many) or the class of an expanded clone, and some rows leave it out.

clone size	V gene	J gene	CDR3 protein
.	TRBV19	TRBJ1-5	ASSNDREQPQH
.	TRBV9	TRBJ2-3	ASSVETSDTQY
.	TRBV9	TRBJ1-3	ASSVAGDPSSGNTIY
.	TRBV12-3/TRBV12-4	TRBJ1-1	ASSLGRGEAF
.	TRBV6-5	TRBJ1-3	ASSFDRVSGNTIY
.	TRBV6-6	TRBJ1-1	ASRSTGFAEAF
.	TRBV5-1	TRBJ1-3	ASSMEGPEGNTIY
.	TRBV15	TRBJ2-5	ATSSRGQQTQY
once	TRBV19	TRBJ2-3	ASRLEGSLTTQY
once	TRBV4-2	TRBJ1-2	ASSQVQGPLYGYT
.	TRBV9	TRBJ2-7	ASSVESAGTYEQY